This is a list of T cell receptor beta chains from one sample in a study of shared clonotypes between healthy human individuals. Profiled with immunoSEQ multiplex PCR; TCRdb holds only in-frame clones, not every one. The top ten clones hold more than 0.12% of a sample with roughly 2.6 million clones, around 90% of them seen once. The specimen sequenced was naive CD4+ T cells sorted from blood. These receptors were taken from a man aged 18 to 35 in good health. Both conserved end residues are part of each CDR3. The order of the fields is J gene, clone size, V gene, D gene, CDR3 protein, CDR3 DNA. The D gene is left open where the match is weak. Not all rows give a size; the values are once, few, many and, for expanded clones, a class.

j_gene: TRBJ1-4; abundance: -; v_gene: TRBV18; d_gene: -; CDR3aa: CASSPLGTNEKLFF; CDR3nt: TGTGCCAGCTCACCCTTGGGAACTAATGAAAAACTGTTTTTT
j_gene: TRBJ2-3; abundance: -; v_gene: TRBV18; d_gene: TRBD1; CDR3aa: CASSPSRDRAMDTQYF; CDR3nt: TGTGCCAGCTCACCCTCACGGGACAGGGCTATGGATACGCAGTATTTT
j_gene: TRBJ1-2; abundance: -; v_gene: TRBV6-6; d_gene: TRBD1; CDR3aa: CASSDRDRASGHTF; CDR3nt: TGTGCCAGCAGTGACCGAGACAGGGCCAGCGGTCACACCTTC
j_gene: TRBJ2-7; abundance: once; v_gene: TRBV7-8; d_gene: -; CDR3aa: CASSLSSVLLEQYF; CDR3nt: TGTGCCAGCAGCCTATCTAGCGTCCTCCTCGAGCAGTACTTC
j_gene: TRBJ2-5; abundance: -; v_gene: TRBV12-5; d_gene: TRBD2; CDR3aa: CASGLVIGGGPPETQYF; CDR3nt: TGTGCTAGTGGTTTGGTAATTGGCGGGGGACCCCCAGAGACCCAGTACTTC
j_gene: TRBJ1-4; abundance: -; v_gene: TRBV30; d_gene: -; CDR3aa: CAWSVPHGGEKLFF; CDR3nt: TGTGCCTGGAGTGTCCCCCACGGAGGCGAAAAACTGTTTTTT
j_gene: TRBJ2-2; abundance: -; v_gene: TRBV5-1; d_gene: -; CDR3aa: CASTKGGGHDTGELFF; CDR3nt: TGCGCCAGTACGAAGGGGGGCGGTCATGACACCGGGGAGCTGTTTTTT
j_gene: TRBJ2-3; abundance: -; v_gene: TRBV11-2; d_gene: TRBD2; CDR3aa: CASSFRGTGGLDTQYF; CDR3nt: TGTGCCAGCAGCTTCCGGGGGACGGGAGGATTAGATACGCAGTATTTT
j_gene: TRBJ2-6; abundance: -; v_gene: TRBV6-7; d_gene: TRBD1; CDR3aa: CASSYSSPDRMDPGANVLTF; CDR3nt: TGTGCCAGCAGTTACTCGAGCCCGGACAGGATGGACCCTGGGGCCAACGTCCTGACTTTC
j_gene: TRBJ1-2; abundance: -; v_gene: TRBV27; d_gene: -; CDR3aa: CASSLTGFGYGYTF; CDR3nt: TGTGCCAGCAGCCTCACAGGGTTTGGTTATGGCTACACCTTC
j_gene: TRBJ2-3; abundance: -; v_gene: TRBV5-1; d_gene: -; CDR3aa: CASSSGWDTQYF; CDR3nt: TGCGCCAGCAGCTCAGGCTGGGATACGCAGTATTTT
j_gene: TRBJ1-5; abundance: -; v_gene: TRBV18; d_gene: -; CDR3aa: CASSPEAGQPQHF; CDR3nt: TGTGCCAGCTCGCCCGAGGCAGGTCAGCCCCAGCATTTT
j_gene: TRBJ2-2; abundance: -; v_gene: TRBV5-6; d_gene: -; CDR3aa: CASGSKTGRANTGELFF; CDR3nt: TGTGCCAGCGGAAGTAAGACGGGGCGGGCGAACACCGGGGAGCTGTTTTTT
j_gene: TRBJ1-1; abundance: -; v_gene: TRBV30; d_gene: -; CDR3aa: CASSSQRTEAFF; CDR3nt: TGTGCCTCATCCTCTCAGAGGACTGAAGCTTTCTTT
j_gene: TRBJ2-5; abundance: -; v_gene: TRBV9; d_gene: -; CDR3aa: CASSSLRDTFQETQYF; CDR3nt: TGTGCCAGCAGCTCCCTCCGGGACACCTTCCAAGAGACCCAGTACTTC
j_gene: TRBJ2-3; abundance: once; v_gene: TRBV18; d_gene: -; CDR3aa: CASSTAGLTDTQYF; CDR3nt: TGTGCCAGCTCAACGGCAGGGCTCACAGATACGCAGTATTTT
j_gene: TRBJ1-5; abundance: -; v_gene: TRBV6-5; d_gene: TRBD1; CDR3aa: CASSTGTAPSQPQHF; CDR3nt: TGTGCCAGCAGTACCGGGACAGCACCAAGTCAGCCCCAGCATTTT
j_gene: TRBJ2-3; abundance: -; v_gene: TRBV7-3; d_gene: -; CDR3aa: CASSQGRGQDTQYF; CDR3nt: TGTGCCAGCAGCCAGGGGCGGGGGCAAGATACGCAGTATTTT
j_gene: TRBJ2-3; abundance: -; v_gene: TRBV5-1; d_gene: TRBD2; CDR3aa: CASSLGTSVKDTQYF; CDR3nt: TGCGCCAGCAGCTTGGGGACTAGCGTCAAAGATACGCAGTATTTT
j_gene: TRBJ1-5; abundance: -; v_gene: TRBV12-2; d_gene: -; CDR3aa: CASRDGLGLGSNQPQHF; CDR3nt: TGTGCAAGTCGCGACGGACTGGGGTTGGGGAGCAATCAGCCCCAGCATTTT
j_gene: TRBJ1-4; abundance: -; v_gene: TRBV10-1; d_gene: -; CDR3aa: CASSSGATNEKLFF; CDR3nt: TGCGCCAGCAGTTCAGGTGCAACTAATGAAAAACTGTTTTTT
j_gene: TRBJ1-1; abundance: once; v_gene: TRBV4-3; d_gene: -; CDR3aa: CASSQGPAGDTEAFF; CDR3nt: TGCGCCAGCAGCCAAGGTCCTGCCGGGGACACTGAAGCTTTCTTT
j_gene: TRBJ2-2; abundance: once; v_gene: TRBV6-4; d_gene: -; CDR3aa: CASSDSMGENTGELFF; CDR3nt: TGTGCCAGCAGTGACTCGATGGGGGAGAACACCGGGGAGCTGTTTTTT
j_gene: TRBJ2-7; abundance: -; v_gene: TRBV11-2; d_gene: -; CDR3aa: CASSWRSGLNYEQYF; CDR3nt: TGTGCCAGCAGCTGGAGAAGTGGGCTTAACTACGAGCAGTACTTC
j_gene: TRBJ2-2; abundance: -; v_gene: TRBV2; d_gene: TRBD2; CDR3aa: CASSDPSGGGTGELFF; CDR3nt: TGTGCCAGCAGTGACCCTAGCGGGGGGGGCACCGGGGAGCTGTTTTTT
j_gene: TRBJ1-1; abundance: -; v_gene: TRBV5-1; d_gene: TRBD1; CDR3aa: CASGGAGGAGTEAFF; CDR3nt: TGCGCCAGCGGTGGGGCAGGGGGCGCGGGAACTGAAGCTTTCTTT
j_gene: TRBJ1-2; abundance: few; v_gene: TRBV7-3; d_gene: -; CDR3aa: CASSVTGPALEGYTF; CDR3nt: TGTGCCAGCAGCGTAACAGGCCCGGCATTGGAGGGCTACACCTTC
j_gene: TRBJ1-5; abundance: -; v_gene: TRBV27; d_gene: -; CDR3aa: CASSPTQLSNQPQHF; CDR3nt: TGTGCCAGCAGCCCGACCCAGCTTAGCAATCAGCCCCAGCATTTT
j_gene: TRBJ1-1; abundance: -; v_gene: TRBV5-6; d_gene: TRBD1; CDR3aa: CASSLWGQGANTEAFF; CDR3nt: TGTGCCAGCAGCCTTTGGGGACAGGGGGCGAACACTGAAGCTTTCTTT
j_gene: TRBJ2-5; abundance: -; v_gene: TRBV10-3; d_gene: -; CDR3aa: CAISETRETQYF; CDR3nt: TGTGCCATCAGTGAGACTAGGGAGACCCAGTACTTC
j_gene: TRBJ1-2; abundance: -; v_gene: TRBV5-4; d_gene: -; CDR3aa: CASSLSSDLRYGYTF; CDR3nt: TGTGCCAGCAGCTTGTCGTCAGACCTTCGGTATGGCTACACCTTC
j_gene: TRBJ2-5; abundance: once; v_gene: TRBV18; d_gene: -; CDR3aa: CASSPGGSQETQYF; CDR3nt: TGTGCCAGCTCACCAGGGGGGTCCCAAGAGACCCAGTACTTC
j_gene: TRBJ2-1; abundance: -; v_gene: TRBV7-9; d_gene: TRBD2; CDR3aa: CASSLPPGGANEQFF; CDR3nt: TGTGCCAGCAGCTTACCGCCGGGGGGAGCAAATGAGCAGTTCTTC
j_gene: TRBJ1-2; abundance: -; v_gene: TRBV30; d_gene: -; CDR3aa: CAWSGIFHTF; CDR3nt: TGTGCCTGGAGTGGGATCTTCCACACCTTC
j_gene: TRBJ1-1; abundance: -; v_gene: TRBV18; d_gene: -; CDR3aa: CASSPVPGELQAFF; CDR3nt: TGTGCCAGCTCACCAGTCCCAGGGGAGCTCCAAGCTTTCTTT
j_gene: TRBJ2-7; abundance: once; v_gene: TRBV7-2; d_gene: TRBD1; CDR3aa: CASSQDRVGEQYF; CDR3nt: TGTGCCAGCAGTCAGGACAGGGTGGGCGAGCAGTACTTC
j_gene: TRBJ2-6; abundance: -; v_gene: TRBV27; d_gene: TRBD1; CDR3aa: CASSLEARQGSAGANVLTF; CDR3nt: TGTGCCAGCAGTTTAGAGGCGCGACAGGGGAGCGCTGGGGCCAACGTCCTGACTTTC
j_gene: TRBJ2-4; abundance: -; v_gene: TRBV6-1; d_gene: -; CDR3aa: CASSEGTLAKNIQYF; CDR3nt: TGTGCCAGCAGTGAGGGCACCTTAGCCAAAAACATTCAGTACTTC
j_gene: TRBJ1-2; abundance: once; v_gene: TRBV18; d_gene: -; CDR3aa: CASSPIPEANYGYTF; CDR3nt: TGTGCCAGCTCACCGATTCCAGAAGCTAACTATGGCTACACCTTC
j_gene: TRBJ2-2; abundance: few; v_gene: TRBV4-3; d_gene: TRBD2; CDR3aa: CASSQDREGPGELFF; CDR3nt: TGCGCCAGCAGCCAAGACCGGGAGGGCCCCGGGGAGCTGTTTTTT